A single sample is the source of the 29 T cell receptor beta chains below, sequenced in a study of post-analysis software for immune sequencing data. Study-wide points: Patients used five TRBV segments, including TRBV5-6, TRBV5-1 and TRBV20-1, more often than controls.

The authors incorporated unique molecular identifiers into the TCR beta cDNA libraries. TCRdb re-analysed the PCR reads in MiXCR, keeping a single row per CDR3 protein. The table has hundreds of thousands of distinct CDR3 sequences, less than 35% seen once. For these TCRs, the target antigens are not known. The sequencing sample was made of blood. The receptors were gathered from a girl between 10 and 17 years old with multiple sclerosis.

The chain joins TRBV4-3 to TRBJ2-1; 11 bases map to TRBD1. J lost 6 bases, V lost 3 bases, and 4 bases had no gene match. There are 15 residues in the CDR3. CDR1 LGHNA and CDR2 YSLEER come from the germline V gene. The CDR3 DNA reads TGCGCCAGCAGCCAGGGGACAGGGGGGGGCAATGAGCAGTTCTTC. The encoded protein is CASSQGTGGGNEQFF.

The CDR3 DNA sequence: TGTGCCAGCAGCCTACGCTTCGACTACCAAGAGACCCAGTACTTC. It yields the protein CASSLRFDYQETQYF. This chain uses TRBV14 with TRBJ2-5; D not resolved. The CDR3 covers 15 residues. Germline loops: CDR1 SGHDN, CDR2 FVKESK. The V gene lost 4 bases and the J gene lost 0 bases, with 12 bases spanning the gap.

The sample holds a few counts of this clonotype. V gene TRBV28 combines with J gene TRBJ1-2; weak D call: TRBD1 (5 bases). Trimming took off 5 bases at V and 2 bases at J, with 21 bases between the two ends. CDR3 length: 17 amino acids. CDR1 and CDR2 from the germline V gene are MDHEN and SYDVKM. The CDR3 spells CASSQIVGRVTNYGYTF. CDR3 sequence (DNA): TGTGCCAGCAGTCAAATTGTGGGCAGGGTGACCAACTATGGCTACACCTTC.

Remarks on this clonotype: One end of the junction fails to match germline, which may point to a read error. The chain employs TRBV6-4 and TRBJ2-6, with D perhaps matching TRBD1 or TRBD2 (5 bases each). Per germline, CDR1 MRHNA and CDR2 SNTAGT. This CDR3 is built from 16 residues. In DNA form, the CDR3 reads TGTGCCAGCAGTGACTCGAGCAGGGCCGGGGCCAACGTCCGGACTTTC. Protein: CASSDSSRAGANVRTF.

This clonotype showed up just a few times. V gene TRBV29-1 combines with J gene TRBJ2-5; the D is unclear. The CDR3 has 14 amino acids. V was clipped by 2 bases and J by 4 bases, with 14 bases between them. Germline CDR1 reads SQVTM; CDR2 reads ANQGSEA. The CDR3 DNA is TGCAGCGTTGAATCCGGCTGGGTGGGAGAGACCCAGTACTTC. This gives the protein CSVESGWVGETQYF.

This chain connects TRBV20-1 to TRBJ1-5; no clear D gene. The CDR3 runs 15 residues. The germline gives CDR1 DFQATT, CDR2 SNEGSKA (reference sequence). V lost 5 bases and J lost 3, with 17 bases in between. CDR3 DNA sequence: TGCAGTGCTGACCCTGGTGGGCCCCTCAATCAGCCCCAGCATTTT. It specifies CSADPGGPLNQPQHF.

The V call is TRBV5-1, the J call TRBJ2-3; D not resolved. The V gene's germline CDR1 is SGHRS and CDR2 YFSETQ. The CDR3 contains 16 residues. V lost 5 bases and J 6 bases, leaving 22 bases between the germline ends. CDR3 loop: CASRKEVRLVGDTQYF. In DNA form, the CDR3 reads TGCGCCAGCAGAAAAGAAGTAAGGCTAGTCGGGGATACGCAGTATTTT.

This clonotype turned up a few times. Here the CDR3 reads CASSLSGTNGYTF. CDR3 sequence (DNA): TGCGCCAGCAGCTTGTCCGGGACAAATGGCTACACCTTC. The chain joins TRBV5-1 to TRBJ1-2; maybe TRBD1 (6 bases). This CDR3 contains 13 residues. V was clipped by 1 base and J by 6 bases, with 10 bases between them. Germline CDR1 and CDR2: SGHRS and YFSETQ. Drawing the rest from reference TRBV5-1 and TRBJ1-2, the complete variable domain is KAGVTQTPRYLIKTRGQQVTLSCSPISGHRSVSWYQQTPGQGLQFLFEYFSETQRNKGNFPGRFSGRQFSNSRSEMNVSTLELGDSALYLCASSLSGTNGYTFGSGTRLTVV.

This chain's CDR3 is CASSWGQGASYEQYF. The CDR3 DNA sequence: TGCGCCAGCAGCTGGGGACAGGGGGCCAGCTACGAGCAGTACTTC. The rearrangement joins TRBV5-1 to TRBJ2-7; 12 nucleotides align to TRBD1. Trimming cost V 3 bases and J 3 bases; bases outside gene matches: 4. This CDR3 has 15 residues. Germline V CDR1 and CDR2: SGHRS, YFSETQ.

This clonotype was counted between two and nine times. The chain has TRBV24-1 and TRBJ1-4; maybe TRBD1 (5 bases). CDR1 is KGHDR and CDR2 is SFDVKD in the germline V gene. The CDR3 length is 17 residues. V dropped 3 bases and J dropped 6 bases, with 19 bases sitting between them. The CDR3 is CATSDGGRGFADEKLFF. The CDR3 nucleotides are TGTGCCACCAGTGATGGGGGAAGGGGTTTCGCAGATGAAAAACTGTTTTTT.

The chain combines TRBV7-2 with TRBJ1-1, with D tentatively TRBD1 (5 bases). This CDR3 has 14 residues. Germline CDR1 and CDR2: SGHTA and FQGNSA. The V end was cut by 6 bases, the J end by 3 bases, with 14 bases between. CDR3 region: CASSLQGDYTEAFF. The CDR3 region has the DNA TGTGCCAGCAGTCTTCAAGGGGATTACACTGAAGCTTTCTTT.

This clonotype showed up just a few times. Germline is not matched at one junction end, which may reflect a read error. CDR3 sequence reads: CASSFPRAGQGMREIQYF. CDR3 sequence (DNA): TGTGCCAGCAGCTTCCCTCGTGCGGGACAGGGTATGCGAGAGATCCAGTACTTC. The chain joins TRBV7-2 to TRBJ2-5, with 9 bases lining up with TRBD1. The CDR3 contains 18 residues. Germline V gene sequence: CDR1 SGHTA, CDR2 FQGNSA.

This clonotype occurred a few times. This chain connects TRBV28 to TRBJ2-7, with 11 positions matching TRBD2. With V trimmed by 8 bases and J by 7 bases, 10 bases remained unmatched. The germline CDR1 and CDR2 sequences are MDHEN and SYDVKM. There are 14 residues in the CDR3. The CDR3 DNA follows: TGTGCCAGCGGTACTAGCGGGAGCCGGAGGGAGCAGTACTTC. Its translation: CASGTSGSRREQYF.

The chain employs TRBV15 and TRBJ2-7; TRBD1 is a possible D gene (5 bases). V lost 1 base, J lost 4 bases, and 8 bases lay in between. The CDR3 length is 13 residues. Germline V gene sequence: CDR1 LNHNV, CDR2 YYDKDF (reference sequence). DNA for the CDR3: TGTGCCACCAGCAGAGTCACAGGTTACGAGCAGTACTTC. Translated, it gives CATSRVTGYEQYF.

V and J are TRBV3-1 and TRBJ2-1; 8 positions agree with TRBD2. V trimming: 11 bases; J trimming: 6 bases; junction bases outside the gene matches: 6. This CDR3 comprises 12 residues. Germline CDR1 and CDR2: LGHDT and YNNKEL (reference sequence). As DNA, the CDR3 is TGTGCCTGGTCCGGGACTAGCAATGAGCAGTTCTTC. Its protein product is CAWSGTSNEQFF.

In its sample, this clonotype was seen a few times. V is TRBV29-1 and J is TRBJ2-3; 9 bases are shared with TRBD1. V was clipped by 1 base and J by 1 base; unmatched bases: 3. The CDR3 is made up of 15 amino acids. CDR1 and CDR2 from the germline V gene are SQVTM and ANQGSEA. The chain's CDR3 is CSVEGGDRGTDTQYF. The CDR3 bases are TGCAGCGTTGAAGGCGGGGACAGGGGCACAGATACGCAGTATTTT.

The chain employs TRBV28 and TRBJ2-7; D might be TRBD2 (6 bases). The DNA end lines up better with TRBJ2-5; the J call may be wrong. Germline V lookup: CDR1 MDHEN, CDR2 SYDVKM. This CDR3 has 13 amino acids. CDR3 coding DNA: TGTGCCAGCAGGCGACTAGAGGGGGAGACCCAGTACTTC. As protein: CASRRLEGETQYF.

This clonotype was seen a single time. The chain uses TRBV10-3 and TRBJ1-4, with unresolved D. The germline V and J ends were trimmed by 3 bases and 13 bases, with 12 bases remaining between them. CDR3 length: 12 residues. The V gene's germline CDR1 is ENHRY and CDR2 SYGVKD. The CDR3 loop reads CAISDSGVRLFF. The CDR3 DNA follows: TGTGCCATCAGTGACAGTGGCGTAAGACTGTTTTTT.

This clonotype was seen only a few times. The V and J genes are TRBV12-3 or TRBV12-4 and TRBJ2-3; the match to TRBD2 covers 12 bases. This CDR3 spans 15 amino acids. V lost 6 bases to trimming and J lost 6 bases; unmatched junction nucleotides: 7. The CDR3 nucleotides are TGTGCCAGCAGAGGACTAGCGGGGCCAGATGATACGCAGTATTTT. Protein product: CASRGLAGPDDTQYF.

V gene TRBV28 combines with J gene TRBJ2-7, with unresolved D. This CDR3 is 12 amino acids long. V lost 5 bases to trimming and J lost 5 bases, with 10 bases between them. Germline V CDR1 and CDR2: MDHEN, SYDVKM. This chain's CDR3 is CASSMGYNEQYF. The CDR3 DNA reads TGTGCCAGCAGTATGGGATACAACGAGCAGTACTTC. The full variable domain, with the rest looked up from reference TRBV28 and TRBJ2-7, is DVKVTQSSRYLVKRTGEKVFLECVQDMDHENMFWYRQDPGLGLRLIYFSYDVKMKEKGDIPEGYSVSREKKERFSLILESASTNQTSMYLCASSMGYNEQYFGPGTRLTVT.

This clonotype was counted between two and nine times. This chain links TRBV10-3 with TRBJ2-3, with D perhaps matching TRBD2 (5 bases). The V and J ends lost 5 bases and 6 bases respectively, with 9 bases between them. The CDR3 has 12 residues. CDR1 and CDR2 (germline): ENHRY, SYGVKD. DNA for the CDR3: TGTGCCATCAGTCTGACTACGGATACGCAGTATTTT. It yields the protein CAISLTTDTQYF.

The chain carries TRBV5-1 and TRBJ2-7; 9 nucleotides match TRBD1. In germline, CDR1 is SGHRS, CDR2 YFSETQ. The CDR3 sequence is 15 residues long. V lost 4 bases to trimming and J lost 6 bases; unmatched junction nucleotides: 11. The CDR3 nucleotides are TGCGCCAGCAGCGGGACAGGGCCAAGGACCTGCGAGCAGTACTTC. As protein: CASSGTGPRTCEQYF.

In its sample, this clonotype was seen a few times. This chain joins TRBV7-2 and TRBJ2-5; 9 bases are a match to TRBD1. The last part of the DNA fits TRBJ2-7 better; the J call may be wrong. The CDR3 is made up of 15 amino acids. In germline, CDR1 is SGHTA, CDR2 FQGNSA. DNA for the CDR3: TGTGCCAGCAGTTTTCCGGGACAGGGAACGTACGAGCAGTACTTC. This codes for CASSFPGQGTYEQYF.

The rearrangement joins TRBV27 to TRBJ2-7; 12 bases are a match to TRBD1. CDR1 is MNHEY, CDR2 SMNVEV, per germline (reference sequence). V dropped 7 bases and J dropped 7; count of bases not matched to a gene: 8. This CDR3 contains 14 residues. The CDR3: CASTRDRGPGEQYF. As DNA, the CDR3 is TGTGCCAGCACCAGGGACAGGGGGCCGGGAGAGCAGTACTTC.

The gene calls are TRBV6-1 and TRBJ1-2, with 7 bases that match TRBD1. In germline, CDR1 is MNHNS, CDR2 SASEGT. The trim removed 4 bases at V and 0 bases at J, leaving 8 bases unmatched. The CDR3 length is 16 residues. In nucleotides, the CDR3 is TGTGCCAGCAGTGCCCAGACAGGGCGAGCTAACTATGGCTACACCTTC. Protein: CASSAQTGRANYGYTF.

There are a few counts of this clonotype. V usage is TRBV28 and J usage is TRBJ2-3, with TRBD1 as a possible D gene (7 bases). The CDR3 sequence is 14 residues long. Germline-derived CDR1 and CDR2 are MDHEN and SYDVKM. V shed 3 bases and J shed 6 bases, with 13 bases lying between them. This CDR3 is CASSLGRGEDTQYF. The CDR3 DNA follows: TGTGCCAGCAGTTTGGGCAGGGGGGAGGATACGCAGTATTTT.

The genes are TRBV7-2 and TRBJ1-1; perhaps TRBD1 as D (5 bases). The CDR3 runs to 15 residues. Germline assignment: CDR1 SGHTA and CDR2 FQGNSA. Trimming cost V 0 bases and J 6 bases, with 14 bases left between them. CDR3 residues: CASSLATGPGAEAFF. DNA for the CDR3: TGTGCCAGCAGCTTAGCCACGGGGCCTGGGGCTGAAGCTTTCTTT.

This chain joins TRBV4-3 and TRBJ1-6; D remains ambiguous. The CDR3 runs to 12 residues. The V end lost 0 bases, the J end lost 10 bases, and 4 bases lay between the germline ends. The germline CDR1 and CDR2 sequences are LGHNA and YSLEER. CDR3 sequence: CASSQDLSPLHF. The CDR3 DNA reads as TGCGCCAGCAGCCAAGATTTGTCACCCCTCCACTTT.

This CDR3 reads CASSQDRVGRDPGELFF. CDR3 DNA sequence: TGCGCCAGCAGCCAAGATCGGGTCGGGAGGGACCCCGGGGAGCTGTTTTTT. The J gene is TRBJ2-2, the V gene TRBV4-3; 8 bases agree with TRBD2. V lost 0 bases, J lost 6 bases, and 9 bases stayed unmatched. The length of the CDR3 is 17 residues. The V gene's germline CDR1 is LGHNA and CDR2 YSLEER.